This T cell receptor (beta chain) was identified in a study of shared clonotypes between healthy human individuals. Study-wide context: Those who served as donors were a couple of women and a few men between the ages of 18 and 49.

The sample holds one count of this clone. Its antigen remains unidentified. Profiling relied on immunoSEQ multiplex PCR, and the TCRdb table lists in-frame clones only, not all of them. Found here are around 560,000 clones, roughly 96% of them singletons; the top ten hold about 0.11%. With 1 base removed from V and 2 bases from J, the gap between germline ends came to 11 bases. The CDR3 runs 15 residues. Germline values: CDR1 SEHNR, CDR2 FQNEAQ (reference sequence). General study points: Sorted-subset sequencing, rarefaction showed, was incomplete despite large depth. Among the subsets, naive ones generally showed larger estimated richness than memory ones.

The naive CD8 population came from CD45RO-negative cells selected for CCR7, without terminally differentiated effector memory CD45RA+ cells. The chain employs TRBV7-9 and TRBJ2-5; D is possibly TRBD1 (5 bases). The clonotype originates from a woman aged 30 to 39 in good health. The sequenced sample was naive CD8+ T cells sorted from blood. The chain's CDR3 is CASSLGPGPQETQYF. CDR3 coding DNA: TGTGCCAGCAGCTTAGGGCCAGGGCCACAAGAGACCCAGTACTTC.